This T cell receptor (beta chain) was profiled in a study of blood T cell repertoires in COVID-19. V dropped 5 bases and J dropped 10 bases, with 15 bases sitting between them. This CDR3 is built from 13 residues. Germline lookup yields CDR1 SEHNR and CDR2 FQNEAQ (reference sequence). Clones were read by immunoSEQ multiplex PCR, and TCRdb kept only the in-frame ones, dropping some. This table holds 150,000 to 200,000 clones, approximately 87% found once. This clone has a single count. This chain links TRBV7-9 with TRBJ2-1; TRBD1 is a possible D gene (6 bases). Sequencing was performed on PBMCs or T cells enriched from blood (not recorded which). This receptor was taken from a woman aged 50 to 65 who had recovered from COVID-19. The CDR3 here is CASSQTDRGEQFF. In DNA, the CDR3 is TGTGCCAGCAGCCAGACGGACAGAGGGGAGCAGTTCTTC.